This passage covers 27 T cell receptor beta chains from one sample sequenced in a study of CD8+ T cells in alopecia areata. The treatment here: oral pan-JAK inhibitor, 5-10 mg twice daily. RNA extraction and reverse transcription yielded cDNA as sequencing template. Repertoires were generated with immunoSEQ multiplex PCR, while TCRdb's copy carries only in-frame clones and drops some. The repertoire has 190,000 or so clones, about 60% of them found once; the top ten carry around 13%. This sample comprised CD8+ T cells sorted from blood, obtained at week 24, from a patient treated with tofacitinib. The receptors stem from a human donor with alopecia areata.

J is TRBJ2-3 and V is TRBV30; a possible D gene is TRBD1 (5 bases). The V and J ends lost 0 bases and 4 bases respectively, with 11 bases between them. The V gene's germline CDR1 is GTSNPN and CDR2 SVGIG (reference sequence). The CDR3 length is 14 residues. The CDR3 loop reads CAWSVGAGSDTQYF. In nucleotides, the CDR3 is TGTGCCTGGAGTGTAGGGGCAGGTTCAGATACGCAGTATTTT.

CDR3 coding DNA: TGTGCCAGCAGTTTAACTCATGGTCCAGGTTTTGAAGCTTTCTTT. Protein sequence: CASSLTHGPGFEAFF. The genes are TRBV27 and TRBJ1-1; D not resolved. The V and J ends lost 2 bases and 7 bases respectively, with 17 bases between them. This CDR3 is 15 amino acids long. CDR1 and CDR2 from the germline V gene are MNHEY and SMNVEV (reference sequence).

With regard to this clone: The sample has other DNA sequences that encode this CDR3 too. This chain uses TRBV11-2 with TRBJ2-5; D ambiguous. Trimming took off 6 bases at V and 5 bases at J, with 7 bases between the two ends. The CDR3 length is 11 residues. CDR1 and CDR2 from the germline V gene are SGHAT and FQNNGV. For the CDR3, the DNA is TGTGCCAGCAGTCTAGGGGAGACCCAGTACTTC. Translating gives CASSLGETQYF. The whole variable domain, filled in from reference TRBV11-2 and TRBJ2-5, reads EAGVAQSPRYKIIEKRQSVAFWCNPISGHATLYWYQQILGQGPKLLIQFQNNGVVDDSQLPKDRFSAERLKGVDSTLKIQPAKLEDSAVYLCASSLGETQYFGPGTRLLVL.

This clone was seen only a few times. V and J are TRBV9 and TRBJ2-1; the D gene is possibly TRBD2 (5 bases). V was clipped by 0 bases and J by 7 bases, with 14 bases between them. The CDR3 is 15 residues long. The germline gives CDR1 SGDLS, CDR2 YYNGEE. CDR3 sequence: CASSVGREARNEQFF. The CDR3 nucleotides are TGTGCCAGCAGCGTAGGACGGGAAGCTAGAAATGAGCAGTTCTTC.

V gene TRBV9 combines with J gene TRBJ1-1, with a weak D call TRBD1 (5 bases). Germline V gene lookup returns CDR1 SGDLS and CDR2 YYNGEE. V lost 5 bases, J lost 4 bases, and 9 bases lay in between. The CDR3 runs 12 residues. CDR3 amino acids: CASRGDATEAFF. The CDR3 nucleotides read TGTGCCAGCAGGGGGGATGCCACTGAAGCTTTCTTT.

The chain recombines TRBV18 with TRBJ2-7, with a weak D call TRBD1 (5 bases). V was shortened by 0 bases and J by 3 bases, with 6 bases between the two germline ends. CDR1 is KGHSH, CDR2 LQKENI, per germline. This CDR3 comprises 13 residues. Here the CDR3 DNA reads TGTGCCAGCTCACCACCGGACAACTACGAGCAGTACTTC. This encodes CASSPPDNYEQYF.

To note about this clone: Other DNA sequences from this sample encode an identical CDR3 as well. CDR3 loop: CASSQVRGSNQPQHF. For the CDR3, the DNA is TGCGCCAGCAGCCAAGTTAGGGGGAGCAATCAGCCCCAGCATTTT. The chain recombines TRBV4-1 with TRBJ1-5, with D maybe TRBD1 (6 bases). This CDR3 has 15 residues. The V end lost 1 base, the J end lost 1 base, and 8 bases lay between the germline ends. Germline lookup yields CDR1 MGHRA and CDR2 YSYEKL.

This clone was observed once. The rearrangement links TRBV15 to TRBJ2-3, with 11 bases lining up with TRBD1. With V trimmed by 5 bases and J by 5 bases, 6 bases remained unmatched. The germline CDR1 and CDR2 sequences are LNHNV and YYDKDF (reference sequence). The CDR3 loop spans 15 amino acids. Here the CDR3 DNA reads TGTGCCACCAGCGGTCCCGGGACAGGGGGAGATACGCAGTATTTT. Protein sequence: CATSGPGTGGDTQYF. Using reference TRBV15 and TRBJ2-3 for the parts outside the CDR3, the full variable domain is DAMVIQNPRYQVTQFGKPVTLSCSQTLNHNVMYWYQQKSSQAPKLLFHYYDKDFNNEADTPDNFQSRRPNTSFCFLDIRSPGLGDTAMYLCATSGPGTGGDTQYFGPGTRLTVL.

This clone has more than one count but fewer than ten. V is TRBV27 and J is TRBJ2-1; D unclear. Trimming took off 3 bases at V and 9 bases at J, with 9 bases between the two ends. Germline V gene data show CDR1 as MNHEY and CDR2 as SMNVEV (reference sequence). This CDR3 comprises 12 residues. Written as DNA, the CDR3 is TGTGCCAGCAGTTTGAATTTTGGTGAGCAGTTCTTC. It encodes CASSLNFGEQFF.

The chain links TRBV9 to TRBJ1-5; D is ambiguous. Trimming removed 4 bases at V and 0 bases at J, with 23 bases between. This CDR3 comprises 19 residues. The V gene's germline CDR1 is SGDLS and CDR2 YYNGEE. The CDR3 is CASSPPSQATTISNQPQHF. In DNA form, the CDR3 reads TGTGCCAGCAGCCCCCCCTCCCAGGCGACAACTATTAGCAATCAGCCCCAGCATTTT. Full variable domain (missing parts from reference TRBV9 and TRBJ1-5): DSGVTQTPKHLITATGQRVTLRCSPRSGDLSVYWYQQSLDQGLQFLIQYYNGEERAKGNILERFSAQQFPDLHSELNLSSLELGDSALYFCASSPPSQATTISNQPQHFGDGTRLSIL.

The chain employs TRBV25-1 and TRBJ1-4; tentatively, D is TRBD1 (6 bases). This CDR3 contains 15 residues. Germline CDR1 reads MGHDK; CDR2 reads SYGVNS. The ends were cut back, 6 bases at V and 7 bases at J, with 18 bases in the middle. The CDR3 is CASRRGEGGGEKLFF. The CDR3 DNA is TGTGCCAGCAGGAGAGGGGAGGGGGGAGGTGAAAAACTGTTTTTT.

V and J are TRBV27 and TRBJ1-2; the match to TRBD1 covers 8 bases. Germline CDR1 MNHEY, CDR2 SMNVEV (reference sequence). This CDR3 has 15 residues. Trimming at V came to 0 bases and at J to 3 bases, leaving 3 bases not matched to a gene. CDR3 nucleotide sequence: TGTGCCAGCAGTTTATCCCCAGGGGGCTACTATGGCTACACCTTC. Translated: CASSLSPGGYYGYTF.

This sequence joins TRBV7-6 and TRBJ2-4; 9 bases fit TRBD1. From germline, CDR1 is SGHVS and CDR2 FNYEAQ. The CDR3 consists of 14 residues. The V gene end was trimmed by 6 bases and the J gene end by 6 bases; junction bases not matched to a gene: 6. The CDR3 DNA reads as TGTGCCAGCAGGAAACCGGGACAGGGAAACATTCAGTACTTC. Its protein is CASRKPGQGNIQYF. The variable domain in full, completed from reference TRBV7-6 and TRBJ2-4, reads GAGVSQSPRYKVTKRGQDVALRCDPISGHVSLYWYRQALGQGPEFLTYFNYEAQQDKSGLPNDRFSAERPEGSISTLTIQRTEQRDSAMYRCASRKPGQGNIQYFGAGTRLSVL.

V gene TRBV30 combines with J gene TRBJ2-7; 7 bases align to TRBD1. The trim removed 3 bases at V and 3 bases at J, leaving 5 bases unmatched. Germline lookup yields CDR1 GTSNPN and CDR2 SVGIG (reference sequence). CDR3 length: 13 residues. DNA for the CDR3: TGTGCCTGGAGCCCAGACAGGGACTACGAGCAGTACTTC. Its protein is CAWSPDRDYEQYF.

The chain has TRBV5-6 and TRBJ1-5, with D maybe TRBD1 (6 bases). Germline CDR1 SGHDT, CDR2 YYEEEE. Trimming took 5 bases from V and 4 from J, leaving 13 bases between them. CDR3 length equals 14 residues. This CDR3 reads CASSGPGANQPQHF. CDR3 coding DNA: TGTGCCAGCAGTGGACCAGGGGCTAATCAGCCCCAGCATTTT.

V is TRBV29-1 and J is TRBJ1-2, with 9 bases identical to TRBD1. The V gene end was trimmed by 6 bases and the J gene end by 7 bases; junction bases not matched to a gene: 12. The CDR3 is made up of 14 amino acids. The germline V gene has CDR1 SQVTM and CDR2 ANQGSEA. The CDR3 DNA is TGCAGCGTCTCCCAAGGACAGGGGTTCTCTGGCTACACCTTC. Translated, it gives CSVSQGQGFSGYTF.

This clone was seen a handful of times. The chain uses TRBV7-6 and TRBJ1-1; D gene unclear. CDR1 and CDR2 from the germline V gene are SGHVS and FNYEAQ. The V end was cut by 2 bases, the J end by 5 bases, with 15 bases between. The CDR3 consists of 15 residues. CDR3 DNA: TGTGCCAGCAGCTTAACGTCAGGATCGGGGACTGAAGCTTTCTTT. Translation: CASSLTSGSGTEAFF.

V usage is TRBV9 and J usage is TRBJ2-7; 8 bases are a match to TRBD2. Germline V gene data show CDR1 as SGDLS and CDR2 as YYNGEE. With V trimmed by 3 bases and J by 2 bases, 4 bases remained unmatched. The CDR3 has 14 amino acids. The CDR3 here is CASSGQAGAYEQYF. In DNA, the CDR3 is TGTGCCAGCAGCGGACAAGCGGGAGCCTACGAGCAGTACTTC.

The V call is TRBV2, the J call TRBJ1-2; D may be TRBD1 (6 bases). V lost 7 bases, J lost 4 bases, and 10 bases lay in between. The CDR3 has 12 residues. Germline V gene sequence: CDR1 SNHLY, CDR2 FYNNEI. This chain's CDR3 is CASKQGLYGYTF. The CDR3 nucleotides read TGTGCCAGCAAACAGGGTCTCTATGGCTACACCTTC.

This chain joins TRBV12-5 and TRBJ1-2; D uncertain. The CDR3 runs to 12 residues. The V gene lost 1 base and the J gene lost 5 bases, with 5 bases spanning the gap. Germline V CDR1 and CDR2: LGHNT, FRNRAP. Written as DNA, the CDR3 is TGTGCTAGTGGTTTGGGAGATTATGGCTACACCTTC. Protein product: CASGLGDYGYTF. Drawing the rest from reference TRBV12-5 and TRBJ1-2, the complete variable domain is DARVTQTPRHKVTEMGQEVTMRCQPILGHNTVFWYRQTMMQGLELLAYFRNRAPLDDSGMPKDRFSAEMPDATLATLKIQPSEPRDSAVYFCASGLGDYGYTFGSGTRLTVV.

The chain uses TRBV14 and TRBJ2-1; 11 bases line up with TRBD1. This CDR3 region has 13 residues. Germline CDR1 and CDR2: SGHDN and FVKESK. J was trimmed by 12 bases and V by 6 bases; bases with no gene match: 7. The CDR3 reads CASRDGDRGRQFF. CDR3 bases: TGTGCCAGCAGGGACGGGGACAGGGGGAGGCAGTTCTTC.

This clone turned up a few times. The chain joins TRBV9 to TRBJ1-1; weak D call: TRBD1 (6 bases). The CDR3 spans 13 residues. CDR1 SGDLS and CDR2 YYNGEE come from the germline V gene. Trimming removed 6 bases from V and 7 bases from J, with 16 bases in between. This CDR3 reads CASTIGEDSEAFF. The CDR3 region has the DNA TGTGCCAGCACCATAGGGGAGGACAGTGAAGCTTTCTTT.

This CDR3 reads CASSLSLQLSYNEQFF. The CDR3 nucleotides read TGTGCCAGCAGTTTAAGTCTGCAGCTCTCCTACAATGAGCAGTTCTTC. This sequence joins TRBV27 and TRBJ2-1; D ambiguous. V lost 2 bases and J lost 0, with 11 bases in between. The CDR3 consists of 16 residues. Germline V CDR1 and CDR2: MNHEY, SMNVEV (reference sequence).

This clone has a handful of counts. This sequence joins TRBV5-6 and TRBJ1-1; TRBD1 might be the D (5 bases). The germline gives CDR1 SGHDT, CDR2 YYEEEE. Trimming removed 3 bases at V and 3 bases at J, with 12 bases between. CDR3 length: 14 amino acids. The CDR3 nucleotides read TGTGCCAGCAGCTGGGCAGGGTACGACACTGAAGCTTTCTTT. It translates to CASSWAGYDTEAFF. The full variable domain, with the rest looked up from reference TRBV5-6 and TRBJ1-1, is DAGVTQSPTHLIKTRGQQVTLRCSPKSGHDTVSWYQQALGQGPQFIFQYYEEEERQRGNFPDRFSGHQFPNYSSELNVNALLLGDSALYLCASSWAGYDTEAFFGQGTRLTVV.

The chain links TRBV30 to TRBJ1-1; the match to TRBD1 covers 7 bases. This CDR3 comprises 10 residues. Germline V gives CDR1 GTSNPN, CDR2 SVGIG (reference sequence). The CDR3 loop reads CLQGILEAFF. CDR3 coding DNA: TGTCTACAGGGGATCCTCGAAGCTTTCTTT.

This clone was recorded a few times. J is TRBJ2-7 and V is TRBV7-9; D is perhaps TRBD2 (6 bases). There are 15 residues in the CDR3. CDR1 SEHNR and CDR2 FQNEAQ come from the germline V gene (reference sequence). Trimming cost V 0 bases and J 3 bases, with 12 bases left between them. The CDR3 loop reads CASSLASGSYYEQYF. As DNA, the CDR3 is TGTGCCAGCAGCTTAGCGAGCGGGTCCTACTACGAGCAGTACTTC. The full variable domain, with the rest looked up from reference TRBV7-9 and TRBJ2-7, is DTGVSQNPRHKITKRGQNVTFRCDPISEHNRLYWYRQTLGQGPEFLTYFQNEAQLEKSRLLSDRFSAERPKGSFSTLEIQRTEQGDSAMYLCASSLASGSYYEQYFGPGTRLTVT.

V usage is TRBV6-5 and J usage is TRBJ2-1; D gene ambiguous. V gave up 8 bases and J gave up 0 bases, with 11 bases separating them. Looked up from germline, CDR1 is MNHEY and CDR2 is SVGAGI. The CDR3 length is 14 residues. This CDR3 reads CASRRAASYNEQFF. DNA for the CDR3: TGTGCCAGCCGTAGGGCTGCCTCCTACAATGAGCAGTTCTTC.